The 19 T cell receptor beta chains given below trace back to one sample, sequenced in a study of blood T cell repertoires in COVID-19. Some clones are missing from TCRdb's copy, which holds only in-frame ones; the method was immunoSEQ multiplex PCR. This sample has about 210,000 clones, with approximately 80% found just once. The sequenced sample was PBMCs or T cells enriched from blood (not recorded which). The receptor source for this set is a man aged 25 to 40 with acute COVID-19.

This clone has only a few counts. The CDR3 nucleotides are TGCGCCAGCAGCCAAGGAACAGGGGGCAATGAAAAACTGTTTTTT. Its translation: CASSQGTGGNEKLFF. The chain employs TRBV4-1 and TRBJ1-4, with 9 nucleotides matching TRBD1. Germline V gene data show CDR1 as MGHRA and CDR2 as YSYEKL. J gave up 5 bases and V 1 base, and 2 bases lay outside the gene matches. This CDR3 contains 15 residues.

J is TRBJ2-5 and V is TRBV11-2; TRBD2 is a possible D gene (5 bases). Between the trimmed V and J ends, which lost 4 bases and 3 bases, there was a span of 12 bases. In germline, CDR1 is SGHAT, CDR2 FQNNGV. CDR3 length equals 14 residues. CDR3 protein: CASSSFSEKETQYF. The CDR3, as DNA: TGTGCCAGCAGCTCATTTAGCGAGAAAGAGACCCAGTACTTC.

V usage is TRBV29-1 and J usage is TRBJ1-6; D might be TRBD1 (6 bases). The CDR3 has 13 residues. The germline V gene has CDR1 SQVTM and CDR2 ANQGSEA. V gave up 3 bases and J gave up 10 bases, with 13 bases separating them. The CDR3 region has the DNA TGCAGCGTTGAGTCAGGGGACCGGTCACCCCTCCACTTT. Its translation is CSVESGDRSPLHF.

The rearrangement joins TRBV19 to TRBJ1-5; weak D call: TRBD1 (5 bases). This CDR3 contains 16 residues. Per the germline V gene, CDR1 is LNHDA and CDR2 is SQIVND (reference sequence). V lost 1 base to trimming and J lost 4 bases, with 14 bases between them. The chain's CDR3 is CASSIVRVLRNQPQHF. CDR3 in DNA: TGTGCCAGTAGTATAGTCAGGGTACTAAGAAATCAGCCCCAGCATTTT.

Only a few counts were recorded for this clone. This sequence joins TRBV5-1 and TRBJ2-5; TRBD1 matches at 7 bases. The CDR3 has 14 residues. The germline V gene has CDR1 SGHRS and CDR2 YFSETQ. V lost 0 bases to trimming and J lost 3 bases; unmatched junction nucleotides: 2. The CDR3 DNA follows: TGCGCCAGCAGCTTGGATACAGGGGAAGAGACCCAGTACTTC. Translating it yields CASSLDTGEETQYF.

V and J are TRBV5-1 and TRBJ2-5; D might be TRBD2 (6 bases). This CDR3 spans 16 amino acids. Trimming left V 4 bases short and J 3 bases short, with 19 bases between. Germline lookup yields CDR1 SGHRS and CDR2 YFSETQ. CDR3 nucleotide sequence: TGCGCCAGCAGCCTGACCGGTTGGGGCGGGGAAGAGACCCAGTACTTC. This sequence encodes CASSLTGWGGEETQYF.

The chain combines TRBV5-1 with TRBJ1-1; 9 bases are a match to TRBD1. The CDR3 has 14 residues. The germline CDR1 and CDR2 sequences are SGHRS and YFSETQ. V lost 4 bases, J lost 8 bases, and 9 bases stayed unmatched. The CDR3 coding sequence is TGCGCCAGCAGCCGGACAGGGGCCCCTGAAGAAGCTTTCTTT. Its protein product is CASSRTGAPEEAFF.

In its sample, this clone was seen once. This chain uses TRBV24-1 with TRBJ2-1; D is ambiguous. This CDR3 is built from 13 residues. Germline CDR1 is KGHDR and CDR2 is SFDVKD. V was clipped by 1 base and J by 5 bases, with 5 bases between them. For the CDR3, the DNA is TGTGCCACCAGTGATTTTCAGGACAATGAGCAGTTCTTC. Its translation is CATSDFQDNEQFF.

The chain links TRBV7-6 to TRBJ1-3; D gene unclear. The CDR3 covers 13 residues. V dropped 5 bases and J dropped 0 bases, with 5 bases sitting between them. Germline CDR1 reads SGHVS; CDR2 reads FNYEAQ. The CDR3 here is CASSQDSGNTIYF. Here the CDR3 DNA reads TGTGCCAGCAGCCAGGACTCTGGAAACACCATATATTTT.

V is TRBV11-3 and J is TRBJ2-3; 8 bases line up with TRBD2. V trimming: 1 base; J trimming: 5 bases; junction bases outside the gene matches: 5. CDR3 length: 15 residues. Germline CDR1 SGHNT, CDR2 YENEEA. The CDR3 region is CASSLGSGGGDTQYF. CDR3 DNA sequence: TGTGCCAGCAGCTTAGGGAGCGGGGGTGGAGATACGCAGTATTTT. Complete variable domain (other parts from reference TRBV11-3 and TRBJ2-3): EAGVVQSPRYKIIEKKQPVAFWCNPISGHNTLYWYLQNLGQGPELLIRYENEEAVDDSQLPKDRFSAERLKGVDSTLKIQPAELGDSAVYLCASSLGSGGGDTQYFGPGTRLTVL.

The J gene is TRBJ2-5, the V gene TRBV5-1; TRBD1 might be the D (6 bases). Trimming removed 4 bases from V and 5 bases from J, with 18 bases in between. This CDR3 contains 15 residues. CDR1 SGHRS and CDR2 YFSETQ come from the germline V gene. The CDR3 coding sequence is TGCGCCAGCAGCAAGGAGACCCAGGGGCTTGAGACCCAGTACTTC. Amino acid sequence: CASSKETQGLETQYF.

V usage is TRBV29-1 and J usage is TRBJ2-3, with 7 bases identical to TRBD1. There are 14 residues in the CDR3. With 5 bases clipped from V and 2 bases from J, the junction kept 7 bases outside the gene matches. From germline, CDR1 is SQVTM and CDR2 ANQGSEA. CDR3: CSVSGQLITDTQYF. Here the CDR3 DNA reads TGCAGCGTTTCGGGACAGCTCATCACAGATACGCAGTATTTT.

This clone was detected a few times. The CDR3 is CASSQGVAGELFF. The CDR3 nucleotides read TGCGCCAGCAGTCAAGGGGTCGCCGGGGAGCTGTTTTTT. The J gene is TRBJ2-2, the V gene TRBV10-1; D is perhaps TRBD1 (5 bases). The V gene lost 5 bases and the J gene lost 6 bases, with 10 bases spanning the gap. CDR1 WNHNN and CDR2 SYGVQD come from the germline V gene (reference sequence). The CDR3 has 13 residues.

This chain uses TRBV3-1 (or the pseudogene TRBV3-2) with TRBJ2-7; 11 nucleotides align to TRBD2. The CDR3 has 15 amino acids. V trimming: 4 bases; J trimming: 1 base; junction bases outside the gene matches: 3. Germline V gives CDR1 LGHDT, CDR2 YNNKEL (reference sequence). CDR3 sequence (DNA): TGTGCCAGCAGCCCTAGCGGGGGGTGGTCCTACGAGCAGTACTTC. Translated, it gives CASSPSGGWSYEQYF.

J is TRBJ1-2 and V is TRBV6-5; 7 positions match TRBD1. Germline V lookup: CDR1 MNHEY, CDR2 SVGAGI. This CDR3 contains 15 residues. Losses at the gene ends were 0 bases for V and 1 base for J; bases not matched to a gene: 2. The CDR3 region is CASSYSGTVNYGYTF. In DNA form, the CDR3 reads TGTGCCAGCAGTTACTCCGGGACAGTTAACTATGGCTACACCTTC.

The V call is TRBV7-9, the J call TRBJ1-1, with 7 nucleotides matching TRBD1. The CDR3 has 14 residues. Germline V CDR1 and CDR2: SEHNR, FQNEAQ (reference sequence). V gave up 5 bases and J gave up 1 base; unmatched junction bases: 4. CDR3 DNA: TGTGCCAGCAGCCCCCAGGGGGGGAACACTGAAGCTTTCTTT. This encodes CASSPQGGNTEAFF. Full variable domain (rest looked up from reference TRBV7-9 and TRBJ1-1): DTGVSQNPRHKITKRGQNVTFRCDPISEHNRLYWYRQTLGQGPEFLTYFQNEAQLEKSRLLSDRFSAERPKGSFSTLEIQRTEQGDSAMYLCASSPQGGNTEAFFGQGTRLTVV.

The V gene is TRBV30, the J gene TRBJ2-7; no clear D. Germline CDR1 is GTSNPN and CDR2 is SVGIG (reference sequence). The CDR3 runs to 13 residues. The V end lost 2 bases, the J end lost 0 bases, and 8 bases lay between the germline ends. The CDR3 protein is CAWSPGSSYEQYF. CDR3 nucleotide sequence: TGTGCCTGGAGTCCCGGGTCCTCCTACGAGCAGTACTTC.

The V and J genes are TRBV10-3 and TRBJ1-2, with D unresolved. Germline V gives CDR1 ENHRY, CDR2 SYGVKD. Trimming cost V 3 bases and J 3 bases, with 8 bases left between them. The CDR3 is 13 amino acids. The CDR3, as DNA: TGTGCCATCAGTGATCCGGCGGACTATGGCTACACCTTC. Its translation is CAISDPADYGYTF.

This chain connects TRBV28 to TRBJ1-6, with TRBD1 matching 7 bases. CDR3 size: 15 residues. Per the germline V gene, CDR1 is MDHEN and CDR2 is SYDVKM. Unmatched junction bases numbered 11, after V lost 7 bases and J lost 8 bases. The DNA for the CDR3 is TGTGCCAGCACCCCGGTCGACAGGGACGATTCACCCCTCCACTTT. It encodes CASTPVDRDDSPLHF. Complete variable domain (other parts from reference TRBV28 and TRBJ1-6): DVKVTQSSRYLVKRTGEKVFLECVQDMDHENMFWYRQDPGLGLRLIYFSYDVKMKEKGDIPEGYSVSREKKERFSLILESASTNQTSMYLCASTPVDRDDSPLHFGNGTRLTVT.